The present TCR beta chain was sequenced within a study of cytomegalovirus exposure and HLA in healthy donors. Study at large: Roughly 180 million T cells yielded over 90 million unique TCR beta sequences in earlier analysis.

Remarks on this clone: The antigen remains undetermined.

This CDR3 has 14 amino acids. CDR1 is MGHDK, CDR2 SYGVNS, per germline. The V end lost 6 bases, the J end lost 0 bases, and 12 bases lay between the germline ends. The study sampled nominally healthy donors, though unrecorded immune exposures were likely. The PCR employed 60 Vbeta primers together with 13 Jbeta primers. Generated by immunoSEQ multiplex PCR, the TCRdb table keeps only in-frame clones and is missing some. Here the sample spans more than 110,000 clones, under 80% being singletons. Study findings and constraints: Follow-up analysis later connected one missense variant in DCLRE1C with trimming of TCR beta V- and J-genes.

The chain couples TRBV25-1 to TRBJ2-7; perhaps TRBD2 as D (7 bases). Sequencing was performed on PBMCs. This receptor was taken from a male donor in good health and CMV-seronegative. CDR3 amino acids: CASRLGGASYEQYF. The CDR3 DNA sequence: TGTGCCAGCAGATTGGGGGGGGCCTCCTACGAGCAGTACTTC.